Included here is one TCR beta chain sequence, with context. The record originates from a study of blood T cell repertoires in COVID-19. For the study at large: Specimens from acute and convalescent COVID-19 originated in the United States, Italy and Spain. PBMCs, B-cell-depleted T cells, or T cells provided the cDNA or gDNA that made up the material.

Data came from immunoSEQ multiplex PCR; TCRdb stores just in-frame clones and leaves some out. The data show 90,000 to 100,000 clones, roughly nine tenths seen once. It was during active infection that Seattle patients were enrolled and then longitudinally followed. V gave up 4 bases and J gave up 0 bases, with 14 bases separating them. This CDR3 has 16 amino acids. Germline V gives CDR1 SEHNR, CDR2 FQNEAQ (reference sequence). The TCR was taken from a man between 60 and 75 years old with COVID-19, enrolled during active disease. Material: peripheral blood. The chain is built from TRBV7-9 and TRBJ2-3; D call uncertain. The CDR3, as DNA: TGTGCCAGCAGCTCCGGCATCCGGGTTAGCACAGATACGCAGTATTTT. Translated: CASSSGIRVSTDTQYF.